The sequence of this TCR beta chain was determined in a study of CD8 T cells in ankylosing spondylitis. Study-wide findings and caveats: Both synovial fluid and blood in reactive arthritis had previously been reported to carry some motif variants. Seemingly characteristic of ankylosing spondylitis blood was a TCR beta motif consisting of about 8 highly homologous variants. Researchers report that disease-linked clones proved CD8+ and relatively rare in peripheral blood. The study looked at matched synovial fluid samples from ankylosing spondylitis patients. Disease-linked clones were reported to be significantly enriched there.

This clonotype was counted at least ten times. Antigen unknown. As the method for making TCR beta libraries, quantitative 5'-RACE with molecular barcodes was used. TCRdb ran MiXCR on the 5' RACE reads and lists one entry per CDR3 protein. The repertoire consists of 750,000 to 850,000 distinct CDR3 sequences, with 12% occurring once and the leading ten covering just over 0.5%. The CDR3 contains 13 residues. CDR1 and CDR2 (germline): DFQATT, SNEGSKA (reference sequence). Trimming removed 4 bases from V and 0 bases from J, with 7 bases in between. The chain couples TRBV20-1 to TRBJ2-1; D gene unclear. Sequenced input: blood, either unsorted or a sorted T cell fraction (not recorded which). This sequence was found in a male donor with ankylosing spondylitis. This CDR3 is CSAIESSYNEQFF. The DNA of the CDR3 is TGCAGTGCTATCGAAAGCTCCTACAATGAGCAGTTCTTC.